The 20 T cell receptor beta chains listed next were all sequenced from one sample in a study of technical replicates of blood from several donors. Sequenced by immunoSEQ multiplex PCR; TCRdb stores in-frame clones only, minus some. The table lists over 50,000 clones, approximately 92% of them singletons. The sequenced sample consisted of PBMCs. The receptors were gathered from a human donor in good health. Some clones in this sample may be carry-over from other donors' samples.

The rearrangement links TRBV7-3 to TRBJ2-1; TRBD2 is a possible D gene (5 bases). Germline CDR1 SGHTA, CDR2 FQGTGA. There are 14 residues in the CDR3. The ends were cut back, 5 bases at V and 3 bases at J, with 11 bases in the middle. This CDR3 reads CASSKLGFYNEQFF. The DNA of the CDR3 is TGTGCCAGCAGCAAACTAGGGTTCTACAATGAGCAGTTCTTC.

The chain has TRBV12-5 and TRBJ2-1, with 8 bases aligning to TRBD2. The J segment lost 3 bases and the V segment lost 5 bases, leaving 6 bases of the junction unmatched. The germline V gene has CDR1 LGHNT and CDR2 FRNRAP. The CDR3 runs to 15 residues. The CDR3 nucleotides are TGTGCTAGTGGTCTCGGACTAGCTAGCTACAATGAGCAGTTCTTC. Protein sequence: CASGLGLASYNEQFF.

This chain joins TRBV6-1 and TRBJ1-2; TRBD1 aligns across 8 bases. Germline V gene lookup returns CDR1 MNHNS and CDR2 SASEGT. With V trimmed by 2 bases and J by 8 bases, 7 bases remained unmatched. The CDR3 runs 14 residues. This chain's CDR3 is CASSETLGQGGYTF. The CDR3 DNA reads TGTGCCAGCAGTGAAACCCTAGGACAGGGAGGCTACACCTTC.

This chain links TRBV2 with TRBJ2-7; 7 bases are shared with TRBD2. Per the germline V gene, CDR1 is SNHLY and CDR2 is FYNNEI. V was pared by 6 bases and J by 10 bases, with 15 bases of the junction left unmatched. The CDR3 covers 14 residues. The CDR3 bases are TGTGCCAGCAGCATATTATACCGGGAGGTCGAACAGTACTTC. It is translated as CASSILYREVEQYF.

The CDR3 loop reads CASSLGGNNSPLHF. The CDR3 DNA follows: TGTGCCAGCAGCTTAGGAGGGAATAATTCACCCCTCCACTTT. The J gene is TRBJ1-6, the V gene TRBV7-9; no firm D call. V gave up 1 base and J gave up 5 bases, with 6 bases separating them. The CDR3 consists of 14 residues. The germline V gene encodes CDR1 SEHNR and CDR2 FQNEAQ (reference sequence).

The chain couples TRBV13 to TRBJ1-1, with TRBD1 as a possible D gene (6 bases). The CDR3 covers 14 residues. Germline loops: CDR1 PRHDT, CDR2 FYEKMQ (reference sequence). V was trimmed by 5 bases and J by 0 bases, leaving 10 bases between them. The chain's CDR3 is CASSADRLNTEAFF. Written as DNA, the CDR3 is TGTGCCAGCAGCGCCGACAGGTTGAACACTGAAGCTTTCTTT.

V gene TRBV30 combines with J gene TRBJ2-7; 9 bases match TRBD1. The germline CDR1 and CDR2 sequences are GTSNPN and SVGIG (reference sequence). This CDR3 has 11 amino acids. V was pared by 7 bases and J by 5 bases, with 3 bases of the junction left unmatched. The CDR3 reads CALDRGNEQYF. In DNA form, the CDR3 reads TGTGCCTTGGACAGGGGTAACGAGCAGTACTTC.

The chain links TRBV5-1 to TRBJ2-3; 10 bases fit TRBD2. This CDR3 contains 18 residues. Germline V gene data show CDR1 as SGHRS and CDR2 as YFSETQ. The trim removed 3 bases at V and 1 base at J, leaving 11 bases unmatched. The CDR3 bases are TGCGCCAGCAGCTCCCAAGGGGCTAGCGGGAGTCGCACAGATACGCAGTATTTT. The encoded protein is CASSSQGASGSRTDTQYF.

V gene TRBV6-1 combines with J gene TRBJ2-3, with a possible D match to TRBD2 (5 bases). Germline V gives CDR1 MNHNS, CDR2 SASEGT. The CDR3 sequence is 13 residues long. V lost 6 bases to trimming and J lost 2 bases, with 9 bases between them. The CDR3 spells CASRDSATDTQYF. Here the CDR3 DNA reads TGTGCCAGCAGGGATAGCGCCACAGATACGCAGTATTTT.

V usage is TRBV5-1 and J usage is TRBJ1-4, with TRBD1 as a possible D gene (6 bases). CDR3 length: 16 amino acids. The V and J ends lost 1 base and 2 bases respectively, with 12 bases between them. The germline CDR1 and CDR2 sequences are SGHRS and YFSETQ. CDR3 residues: CASSLSGGATNEKLFF. The CDR3 DNA is TGCGCCAGCAGCTTGTCGGGGGGGGCGACTAATGAAAAACTGTTTTTT. The full variable domain, in which reference TRBV5-1 and TRBJ1-4 provide the parts outside the CDR3, is KAGVTQTPRYLIKTRGQQVTLSCSPISGHRSVSWYQQTPGQGLQFLFEYFSETQRNKGNFPGRFSGRQFSNSRSEMNVSTLELGDSALYLCASSLSGGATNEKLFFGSGTQLSVL.

CDR3 sequence reads: CASSLGTSGKNEQFF. The CDR3 nucleotides read TGTGCCAGCAGCTTAGGGACTAGCGGGAAAAATGAGCAGTTCTTC. The chain recombines TRBV7-3 with TRBJ2-1; 13 bases are a match to TRBD2. Germline CDR1 and CDR2: SGHTA and FQGTGA. The trim removed 2 bases at V and 7 bases at J, leaving 2 bases unmatched. The CDR3 consists of 15 residues.

The genes are TRBV28 and TRBJ2-7; D remains ambiguous. V lost 8 bases to trimming and J lost 6 bases, with 17 bases between them. This CDR3 has 13 amino acids. The germline V gene has CDR1 MDHEN and CDR2 SYDVKM. The CDR3 region is CASLSRVLSEQYF. The CDR3 nucleotides read TGTGCCAGCCTATCCCGGGTTCTGTCCGAGCAGTACTTC.

The chain has TRBV7-9 and TRBJ2-7, with 8 bases lining up with TRBD2. The CDR3 sequence is 13 residues long. With V trimmed by 8 bases and J by 0 bases, 3 bases remained unmatched. Germline CDR1 reads SEHNR; CDR2 reads FQNEAQ (reference sequence). The CDR3 nucleotides read TGTGCCAGCCGGGGGGGCGACTCCTACGAGCAGTACTTC. It encodes CASRGGDSYEQYF.

The V and J genes are TRBV12-5 and TRBJ2-1, with 7 positions matching TRBD1. Trimming took 0 bases from V and 8 from J; bases not matched to a gene: 10. CDR1 is LGHNT and CDR2 is FRNRAP in the germline V gene. The CDR3 loop spans 16 amino acids. CDR3 in DNA: TGTGCTAGTGGTTTGGTAAACAGGGGTGGCACTTATGAGCAGTTCTTC. It yields the protein CASGLVNRGGTYEQFF.

This clone was counted once. V usage is TRBV10-3 and J usage is TRBJ2-7, with 7 bases lining up with TRBD1. CDR1 ENHRY and CDR2 SYGVKD come from the germline V gene. Germline trimming cut 10 bases from V and 1 base from J; bases unmatched to any gene: 7. This CDR3 is 13 amino acids long. The CDR3 here is CATTTGLSYEQYF. CDR3 DNA sequence: TGTGCCACCACGACAGGGCTTTCCTACGAGCAGTACTTC.

This sequence joins TRBV6-6 and TRBJ2-7, with D possibly being TRBD1 (6 bases). The CDR3 is made up of 14 amino acids. Germline values: CDR1 MNHNY, CDR2 SVGAGI (reference sequence). Trimming took 5 bases from V and 0 from J, leaving 11 bases between them. The CDR3 coding sequence is TGTGCCAGCAGTGAGTGGACAGTCTCCTACGAGCAGTACTTC. Residues: CASSEWTVSYEQYF.

The genes are TRBV4-3 and TRBJ1-2; 11 bases match TRBD1. V dropped 3 bases and J dropped 4; count of bases not matched to a gene: 7. CDR1 is LGHNA, CDR2 YSLEER, per germline. The CDR3 contains 16 residues. CDR3: CASSHVTGTGGYGYTF. The CDR3 coding sequence is TGCGCCAGCAGCCACGTCACCGGGACAGGGGGCTATGGCTACACCTTC.

CDR3 sequence (DNA): TGTGCCAGCAGCTTACCTAGCGGGAGGTCCTACGAGCAGTACTTC. Translation gives CASSLPSGRSYEQYF. The V gene is TRBV11-2, the J gene TRBJ2-7; 11 bases are a match to TRBD2. V was clipped by 2 bases and J by 1 base; unmatched bases: 1. The CDR3 spans 15 residues. Germline assignment: CDR1 SGHAT and CDR2 FQNNGV.

The J gene is TRBJ1-1, the V gene TRBV5-8; D is undetermined. Germline loops: CDR1 SGHTS, CDR2 YDEGEE. V gave up 3 bases and J gave up 4 bases, with 16 bases separating them. The CDR3 length is 15 residues. The CDR3 bases are TGTGCCAGCAGCTCGCATCTCCGGGAGTTCACTGAAGCTTTCTTT. Protein product: CASSSHLREFTEAFF.

The chain combines TRBV7-3 with TRBJ2-1; 11 positions agree with TRBD2. Germline loops: CDR1 SGHTA, CDR2 FQGTGA. CDR3 length: 15 residues. Trimming cost V 2 bases and J 9 bases; bases outside gene matches: 6. In DNA form, the CDR3 reads TGTGCCAGCAGCTTACCGACTAGCGGGGTTAGTGAGCAGTTCTTC. This sequence encodes CASSLPTSGVSEQFF. The full variable domain, its missing parts supplied by reference TRBV7-3 and TRBJ2-1, is GAGVSQTPSNKVTEKGKYVELRCDPISGHTALYWYRQSLGQGPEFLIYFQGTGAADDSGLPNDRFFAVRPEGSVSTLKIQRTERGDSAVYLCASSLPTSGVSEQFFGPGTRLTVL.